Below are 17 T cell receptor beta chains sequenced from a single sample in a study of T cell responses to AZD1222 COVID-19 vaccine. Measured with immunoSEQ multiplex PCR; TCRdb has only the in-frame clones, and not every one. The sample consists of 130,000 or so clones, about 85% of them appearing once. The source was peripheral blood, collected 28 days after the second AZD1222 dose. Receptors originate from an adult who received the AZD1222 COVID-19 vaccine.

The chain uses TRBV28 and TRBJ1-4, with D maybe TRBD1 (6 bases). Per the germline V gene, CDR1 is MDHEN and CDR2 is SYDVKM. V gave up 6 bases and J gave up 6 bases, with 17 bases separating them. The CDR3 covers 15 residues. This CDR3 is CASSYREGWDEKLFF. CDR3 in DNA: TGTGCCAGCAGCTACAGGGAGGGATGGGATGAAAAACTGTTTTTT.

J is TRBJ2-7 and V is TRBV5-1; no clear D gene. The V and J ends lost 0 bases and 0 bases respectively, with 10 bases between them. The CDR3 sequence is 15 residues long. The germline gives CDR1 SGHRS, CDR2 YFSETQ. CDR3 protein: CASSLDVQTSYEQYF. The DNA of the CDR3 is TGCGCCAGCAGCTTGGATGTCCAGACCTCCTACGAGCAGTACTTC.

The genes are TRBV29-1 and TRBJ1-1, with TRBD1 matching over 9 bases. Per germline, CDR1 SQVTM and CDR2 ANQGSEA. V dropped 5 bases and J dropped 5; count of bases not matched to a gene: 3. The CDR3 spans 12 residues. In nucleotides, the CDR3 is TGCAGCGTTAACAGGGGGCAAACTGAAGCTTTCTTT. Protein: CSVNRGQTEAFF. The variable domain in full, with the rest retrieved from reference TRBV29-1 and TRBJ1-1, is SAVISQKPSRDICQRGTSLTIQCQVDSQVTMMFWYRQQPGQSLTLIATANQGSEATYESGFVIDKFPISRPNLTFSTLTVSNMSPEDSSIYLCSVNRGQTEAFFGQGTRLTVV.

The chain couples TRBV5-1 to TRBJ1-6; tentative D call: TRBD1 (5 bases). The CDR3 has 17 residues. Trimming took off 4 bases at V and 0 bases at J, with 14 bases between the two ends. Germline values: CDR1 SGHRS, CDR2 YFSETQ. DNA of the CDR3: TGCGCCAGCAGCCGACAGTCCCCCAGCTCCTATAATTCACCCCTCCACTTT. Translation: CASSRQSPSSYNSPLHF.

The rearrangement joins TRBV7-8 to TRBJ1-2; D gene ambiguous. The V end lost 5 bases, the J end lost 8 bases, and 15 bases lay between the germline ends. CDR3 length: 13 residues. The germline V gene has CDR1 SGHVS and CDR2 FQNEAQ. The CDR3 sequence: CASSPPGRVGYTF. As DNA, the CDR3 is TGTGCCAGCAGCCCCCCCGGGAGGGTGGGCTACACCTTC. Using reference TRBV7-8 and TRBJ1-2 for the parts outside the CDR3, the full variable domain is GAGVSQSPRYKVAKRGQDVALRCDPISGHVSLFWYQQALGQGPEFLTYFQNEAQLDKSGLPSDRFFAERPEGSVSTLKIQRTQQEDSAVYLCASSPPGRVGYTFGSGTRLTVV.

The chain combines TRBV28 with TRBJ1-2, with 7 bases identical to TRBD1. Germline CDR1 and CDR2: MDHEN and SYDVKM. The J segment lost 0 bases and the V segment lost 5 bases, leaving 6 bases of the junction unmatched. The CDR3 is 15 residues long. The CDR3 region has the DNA TGTGCCAGCAGTCACGGACAGGTTTCTAACTATGGCTACACCTTC. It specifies CASSHGQVSNYGYTF.

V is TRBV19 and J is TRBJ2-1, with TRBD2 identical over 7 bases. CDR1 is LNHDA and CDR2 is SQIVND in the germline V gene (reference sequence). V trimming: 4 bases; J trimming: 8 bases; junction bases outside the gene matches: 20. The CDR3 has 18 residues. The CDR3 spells CASSKINGLQRGFDEQFF. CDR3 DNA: TGTGCCAGTAGTAAAATAAATGGCCTCCAGCGGGGTTTCGATGAGCAGTTCTTC. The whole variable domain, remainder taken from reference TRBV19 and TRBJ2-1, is DGGITQSPKYLFRKEGQNVTLSCEQNLNHDAMYWYRQDPGQGLRLIYYSQIVNDFQKGDIAEGYSVSREKKESFPLTVTSAQKNPTAFYLCASSKINGLQRGFDEQFFGPGTRLTVL.

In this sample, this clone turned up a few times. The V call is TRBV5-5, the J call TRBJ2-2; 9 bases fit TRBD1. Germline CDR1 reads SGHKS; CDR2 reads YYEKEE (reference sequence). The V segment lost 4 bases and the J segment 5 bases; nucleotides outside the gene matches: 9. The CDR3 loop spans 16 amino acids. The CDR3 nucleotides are TGTGCCAGCAGCGACCGGGACAGGGTTGGGACCGGGGAGCTGTTTTTT. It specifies CASSDRDRVGTGELFF.

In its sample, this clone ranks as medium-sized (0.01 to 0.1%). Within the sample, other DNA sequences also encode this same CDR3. CDR3 sequence (DNA): TGTGCCAGCAGTGAACTAGCGGGGGGGCCAGATACGCAGTATTTT. This encodes CASSELAGGPDTQYF. V is TRBV6-1 and J is TRBJ2-3; 12 bases match TRBD2. Germline V gene data show CDR1 as MNHNS and CDR2 as SASEGT. The CDR3 loop spans 15 amino acids. Unmatched junction bases numbered 1, after V lost 2 bases and J lost 4 bases.

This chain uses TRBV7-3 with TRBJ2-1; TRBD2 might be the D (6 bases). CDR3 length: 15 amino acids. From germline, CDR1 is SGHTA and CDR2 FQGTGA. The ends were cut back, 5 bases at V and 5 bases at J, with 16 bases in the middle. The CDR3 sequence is CASSPKRALHNEQFF. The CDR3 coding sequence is TGTGCCAGCAGCCCAAAGCGGGCCCTCCACAATGAGCAGTTCTTC.

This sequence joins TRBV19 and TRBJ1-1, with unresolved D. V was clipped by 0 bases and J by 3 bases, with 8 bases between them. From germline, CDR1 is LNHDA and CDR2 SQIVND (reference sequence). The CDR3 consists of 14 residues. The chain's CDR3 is CASSIDSYYTEAFF. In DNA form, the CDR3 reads TGTGCCAGTAGTATAGACAGTTACTACACTGAAGCTTTCTTT.

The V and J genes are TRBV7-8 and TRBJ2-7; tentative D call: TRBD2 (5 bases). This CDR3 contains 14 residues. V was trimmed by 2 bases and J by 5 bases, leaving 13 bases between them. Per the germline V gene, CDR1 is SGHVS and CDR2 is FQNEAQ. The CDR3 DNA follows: TGTGCCAGCAGCTTATACCACGGAGCGGACGAGCAGTACTTC. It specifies CASSLYHGADEQYF.

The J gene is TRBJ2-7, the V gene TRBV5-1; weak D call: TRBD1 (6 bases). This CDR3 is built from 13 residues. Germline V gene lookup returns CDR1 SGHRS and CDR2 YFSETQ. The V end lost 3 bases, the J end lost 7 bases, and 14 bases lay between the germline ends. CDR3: CASSSWGQREQYF. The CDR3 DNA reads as TGCGCCAGCAGCTCGTGGGGGCAGCGTGAGCAGTACTTC.

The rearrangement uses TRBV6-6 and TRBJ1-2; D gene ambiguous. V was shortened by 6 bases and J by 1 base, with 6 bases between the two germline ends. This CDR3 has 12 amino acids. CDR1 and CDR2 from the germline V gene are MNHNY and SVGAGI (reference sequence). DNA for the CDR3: TGTGCCAGCAGACCTTATAACTATGGCTACACCTTC. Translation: CASRPYNYGYTF.

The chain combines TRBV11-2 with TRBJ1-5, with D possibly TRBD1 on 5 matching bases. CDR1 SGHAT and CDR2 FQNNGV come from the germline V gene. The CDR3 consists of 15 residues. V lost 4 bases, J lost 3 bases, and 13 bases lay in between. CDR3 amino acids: CASSSGQGTNQPQHF. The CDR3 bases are TGTGCCAGCAGCTCCGGGCAGGGTACCAATCAGCCCCAGCATTTT.

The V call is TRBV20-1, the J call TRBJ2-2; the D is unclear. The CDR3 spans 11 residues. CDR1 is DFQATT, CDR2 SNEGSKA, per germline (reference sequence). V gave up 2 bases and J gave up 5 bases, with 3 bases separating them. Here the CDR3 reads CSARNTGELFF. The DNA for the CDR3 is TGCAGTGCTAGAAATACCGGGGAGCTGTTTTTT.

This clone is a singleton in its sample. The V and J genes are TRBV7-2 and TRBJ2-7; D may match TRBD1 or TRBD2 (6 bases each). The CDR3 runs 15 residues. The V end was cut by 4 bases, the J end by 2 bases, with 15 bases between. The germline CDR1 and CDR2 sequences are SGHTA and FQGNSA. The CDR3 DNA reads TGTGCCAGCAGCTACTACGGGGGCGATACCTACGAGCAGTACTTC. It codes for CASSYYGGDTYEQYF.